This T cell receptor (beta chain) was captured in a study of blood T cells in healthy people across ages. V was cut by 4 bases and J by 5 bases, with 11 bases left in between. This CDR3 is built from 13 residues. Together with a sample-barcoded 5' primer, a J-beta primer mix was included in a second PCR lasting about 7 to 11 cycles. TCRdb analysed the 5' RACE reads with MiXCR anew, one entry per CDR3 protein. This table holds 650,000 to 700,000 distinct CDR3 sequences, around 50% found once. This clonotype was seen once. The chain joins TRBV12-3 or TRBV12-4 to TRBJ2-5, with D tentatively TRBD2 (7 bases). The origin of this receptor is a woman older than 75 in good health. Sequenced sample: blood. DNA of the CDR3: TGTGCCAGCAGTTCGGGGGGCCTGGAGACCCAGTACTTC. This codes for CASSSGGLETQYF.